This T cell receptor beta chain was recovered during a study of cytomegalovirus exposure and HLA in healthy donors. Study results and limitations: A classifier reportedly called cytomegalovirus status with high sensitivity and specificity.

About this clone: The target antigen is unknown.

CDR3 length: 14 amino acids. The germline V and J ends were trimmed by 7 bases and 4 bases, with 16 bases remaining between them. From germline, CDR1 is LNHDA and CDR2 SQIVND (reference sequence). Separate from the approximately 670-subject first cohort, the approximately 120-subject validation cohort was the one that the donors belonged to. TCRdb's copy holds only in-frame clones and misses some; the assay was immunoSEQ multiplex PCR. The data show 150,000 to 200,000 clones, around 88% seen once. The sequenced sample consisted of PBMCs. The chain links TRBV19 to TRBJ1-1; a possible D gene is TRBD1 (6 bases). This sequence was found in a woman aged 18 to 35 in good health and CMV-seronegative. CDR3 nucleotides: TGTGCCAGTACTTCGACAGGATTGGTCACTGAAGCTTTCTTT. Translation gives CASTSTGLVTEAFF.